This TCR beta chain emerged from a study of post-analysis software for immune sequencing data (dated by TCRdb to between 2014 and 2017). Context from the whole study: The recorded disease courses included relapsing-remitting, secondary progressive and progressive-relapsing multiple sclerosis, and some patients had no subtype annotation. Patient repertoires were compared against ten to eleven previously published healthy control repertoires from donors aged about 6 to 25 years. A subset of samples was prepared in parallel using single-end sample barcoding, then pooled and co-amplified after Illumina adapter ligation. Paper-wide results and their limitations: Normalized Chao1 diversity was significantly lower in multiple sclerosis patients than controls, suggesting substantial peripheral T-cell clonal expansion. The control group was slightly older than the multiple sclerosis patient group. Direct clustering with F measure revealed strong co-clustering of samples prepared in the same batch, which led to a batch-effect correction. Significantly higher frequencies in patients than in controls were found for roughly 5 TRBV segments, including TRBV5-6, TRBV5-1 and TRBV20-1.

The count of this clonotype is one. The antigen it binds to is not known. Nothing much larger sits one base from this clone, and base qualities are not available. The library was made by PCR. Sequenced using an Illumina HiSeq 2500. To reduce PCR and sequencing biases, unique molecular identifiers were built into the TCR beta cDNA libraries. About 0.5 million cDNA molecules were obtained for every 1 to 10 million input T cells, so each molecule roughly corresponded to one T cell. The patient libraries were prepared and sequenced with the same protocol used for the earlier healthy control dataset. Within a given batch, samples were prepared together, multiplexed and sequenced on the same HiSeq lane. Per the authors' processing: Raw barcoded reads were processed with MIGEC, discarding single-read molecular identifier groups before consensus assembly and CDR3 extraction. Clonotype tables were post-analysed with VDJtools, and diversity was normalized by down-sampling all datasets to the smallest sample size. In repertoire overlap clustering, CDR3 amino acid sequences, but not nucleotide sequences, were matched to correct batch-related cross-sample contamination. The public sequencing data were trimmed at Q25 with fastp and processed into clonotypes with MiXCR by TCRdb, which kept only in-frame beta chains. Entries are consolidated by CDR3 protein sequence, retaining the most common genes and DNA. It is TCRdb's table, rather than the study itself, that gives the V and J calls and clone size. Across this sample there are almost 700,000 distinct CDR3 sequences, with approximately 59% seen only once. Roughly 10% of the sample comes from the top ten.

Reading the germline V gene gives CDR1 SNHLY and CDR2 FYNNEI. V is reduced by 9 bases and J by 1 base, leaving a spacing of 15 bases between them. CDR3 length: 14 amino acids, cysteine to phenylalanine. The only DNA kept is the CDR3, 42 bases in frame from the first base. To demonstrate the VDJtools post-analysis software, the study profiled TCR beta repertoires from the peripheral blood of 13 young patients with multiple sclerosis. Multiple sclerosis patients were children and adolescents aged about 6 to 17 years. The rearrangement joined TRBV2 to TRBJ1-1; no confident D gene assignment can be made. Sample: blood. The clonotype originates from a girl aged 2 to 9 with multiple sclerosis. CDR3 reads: CASWRVAENTEAFF. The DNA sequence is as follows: TGTGCCAGTTGGAGAGTCGCGGAGAACACTGAAGCTTTCTTT.